These 11 T cell receptor beta chains share one sample of origin, sequenced in a study of tissue T cells after allogeneic stem cell transplantation. Clones were read by immunoSEQ multiplex PCR, and TCRdb kept only the in-frame ones, dropping some. This table has 20,000 to 25,000 clones, approximately 72% appearing once. Sequenced material: spleen. The source is a female BALB/c mouse in good health. Mouse MHC haplotype: H2-d.

Concerning this clone itself: The genes and germline here are from mouse. The CDR3 end lies 1 residue beyond the end of the read and is filled in from the germline J gene. The chain links TRBV13-2 to TRBJ2-7; maybe TRBD2 (5 bases). The CDR3 length is 14 residues. Germline assignment: CDR1 NNHNN and CDR2 SYGAGS (reference sequence). With 0 bases removed from V and 0 bases from J, the gap between germline ends came to 7 bases. CDR3 bases read: TGTGCCAGCGGTGATGTGGGGAGCTCCTATGAACAGTAC. This sequence encodes CASGDVGSSYEQY. The entire CDR3 reads CASGDVGSSYEQYF.

Notes on this clone: The gene names here belong to mouse. The observed sequence ends 1 residue before the CDR3 terminus, with the missing tail filled in from the germline J gene. The chain combines TRBV13-2 with TRBJ2-7, with 12 nucleotides matching TRBD2. V was pared by 0 bases and J by 5 bases, with 0 bases of the junction left unmatched. The CDR3 runs 14 residues. Germline V gives CDR1 NNHNN, CDR2 SYGAGS (reference sequence). CDR3 loop: CASGDGTGGDEQYF. Incomplete CDR3 DNA: TGTGCCAGCGGTGATGGGACTGGGGGGGATGAACAGTAC.

This clone has more than one count but fewer than ten. Gene and germline names: mouse. The read finishes 1 residue shy of the CDR3 end, and the germline J gene is used to complete it. V and J are TRBV14 and TRBJ1-3; 8 bases map to TRBD1. Trimming at V came to 6 bases and at J to 1 base, leaving 3 bases not matched to a gene. The CDR3 has 14 amino acids. Germline assignment: CDR1 SGHDT and CDR2 FRDEAV. The CDR3 region is CASKDRVSGNTLYF. The part of the CDR3 DNA that was read is TGTGCCAGCAAGGACAGGGTATCTGGAAATACGCTCTAT.

A word on this clone: Gene names are mouse gene names. The CDR3 is CASSQDWGGTETLYF. Incomplete CDR3 DNA: TGTGCCAGCAGCCAAGACTGGGGGGGCACAGAAACGCTGTAT. The rearrangement links TRBV2 to TRBJ2-3, with 10 nucleotides matching TRBD2. The observed sequence ends 1 residue before the CDR3 terminus, with the missing tail filled in from the germline J gene. CDR3 size: 15 residues. Germline values: CDR1 LGHNA, CDR2 YSYQKL. The J segment lost 4 bases and the V segment lost 0 bases, leaving 1 base of the junction unmatched.

A remark on this clone: Gene labels here are mouse ones. Read sequence stops 1 residue before the CDR3 end, and the germline J gene provides the missing end. V usage is TRBV13-3 and J usage is TRBJ2-5; D gene ambiguous. This CDR3 spans 12 amino acids. Per the germline V gene, CDR1 is NNHDY and CDR2 is SYVADS. Trimming cost V 2 bases and J 5 bases, with 6 bases left between them. This CDR3 reads CASSERVDTQYF. CDR3 DNA, as far as it was read: TGTGCCAGCAGTGAACGGGTAGACACCCAGTAC.

Worth noting for this clone: Gene names and germline refer to mouse. The observed sequence ends 1 residue before the CDR3 terminus, with the missing tail filled in from the germline J gene. The chain combines TRBV20 with TRBJ2-7, with 9 bases fitting TRBD2. V lost 5 bases and J lost 4; bases outside the gene matches: 6. This CDR3 comprises 13 residues. Germline CDR1 GFQATS, CDR2 STVNSAI. CDR3 protein: CGARTGALYEQYF. The sequenced CDR3 bases are TGTGGTGCTCGGACTGGGGCCCTTTATGAACAGTAC.

This clone was found a few times. Gene names denote mouse genes. The CDR3 end is not reached by the read, which stops 1 residue before it; the germline J gene fills it in. The V and J genes are TRBV3 and TRBJ1-3, with TRBD1 matching 7 bases. Germline V lookup: CDR1 SNHLY, CDR2 FYNGKV (reference sequence). The ends lost 5 bases at V and 4 bases at J; junction bases unmatched: 5. This CDR3 is 14 amino acids long. The part of the CDR3 DNA that was read is TGTGCCAGCAGCGAAACAGGGGTGGGAAATACGCTCTAT. It specifies CASSETGVGNTLY. The CDR3, in full, reads CASSETGVGNTLYF.

On this clone itself: The gene symbols are mouse symbols. The CDR3 end is not reached by the read, which stops 1 residue before it; the germline J gene fills it in. Different DNA sequences within this sample yield the same CDR3. J is TRBJ2-7 and V is TRBV13-2, with D hard to call. The CDR3 runs to 13 residues. V lost 0 bases and J 4 bases, leaving 8 bases between the germline ends. The germline V gene has CDR1 NNHNN and CDR2 SYGAGS (reference sequence). The CDR3 bases that were read are TGTGCCAGCGGTGATGCTGGTGGGTATGAACAGTAC. Protein product: CASGDAGGYEQY. From start to end, the CDR3 is CASGDAGGYEQYF.

On this clone: Any gene name here is a mouse gene name. From the germline J gene comes the end of the CDR3, since the read stops 1 residue before it. V usage is TRBV13-2 and J usage is TRBJ1-4; 8 bases are shared with TRBD1. This CDR3 comprises 15 residues. From germline, CDR1 is NNHNN and CDR2 SYGAGS (reference sequence). The V gene end was trimmed by 5 bases and the J gene end by 5 bases; junction bases not matched to a gene: 8. CDR3 bases read: TGTGCCAGCGGCTTCCAGGGGGCGGGAAACGAAAGATTATTT. As protein: CASGFQGAGNERLF. The whole CDR3 protein reads CASGFQGAGNERLFF.

About this clone itself: Gene names follow the mouse nomenclature. The read terminates 1 residue before the CDR3 end, so the remaining end is supplied by the germline J gene. The chain joins TRBV13-2 to TRBJ2-7, with 9 bases matching TRBD2. The CDR3 length is 13 residues. Losses at the gene ends were 3 bases for V and 2 bases for J; bases not matched to a gene: 0. Germline CDR1 and CDR2: NNHNN and SYGAGS (reference sequence). This CDR3 is CASGAGGAYEQYF. The sequenced CDR3 bases are TGTGCCAGCGGTGCTGGGGGGGCCTATGAACAGTAC.

Remarks on this clone: Genes and germline are mouse. The read is 1 residue too short to cover the CDR3 end, so that end is filled in from the germline J gene. This sequence joins TRBV13-1 and TRBJ2-5; possible D gene TRBD1, 6 bases. CDR3 length: 15 residues. Germline V gives CDR1 NSHNY, CDR2 SYGAGN. Trimming stripped 1 base from V and 0 bases from J, with 9 bases between. This chain's CDR3 is CASSDKGVNQDTQYF. CDR3 DNA (partial): TGTGCCAGCAGTGATAAGGGGGTTAACCAAGACACCCAGTAC.